This T cell receptor beta chain was found in a study of shared clonotypes between healthy human individuals. The assay was run at deep level. The data were produced by immunoSEQ multiplex PCR, yet TCRdb's version contains in-frame clones alone and is incomplete. Here the sample spans roughly 2 million clones, 95% being singletons. This clone has a single count. No antigen is known for it. Whole-study results and caveats: Larger estimated richness was generally seen in naive subsets than in memory subsets. It was the non-shared clonotypes that had lower generation probabilities than clonotypes shared by all four donors.

Healthy and HIV-negative, the adult donors had no recent acute infections or vaccinations. Sequenced sample: naive CD4+ T cells sorted from blood. Subset described: CD45RA+ positively selected. The clonotype originates from a man younger than 35 in good health.

CDR3 residues: CASSLVPQERGVSSYNEQFF. The DNA of the CDR3 is TGCGCCAGCAGCTTGGTACCCCAGGAAAGGGGTGTGAGCTCCTACAATGAGCAGTTCTTC. The chain joins TRBV5-1 to TRBJ2-1; a weak D match, TRBD1 (5 bases). V was pared by 0 bases and J by 0 bases, with 22 bases between. The CDR3 contains 20 residues. Germline V gives CDR1 SGHRS, CDR2 YFSETQ. The variable domain in full, completed from reference TRBV5-1 and TRBJ2-1, reads KAGVTQTPRYLIKTRGQQVTLSCSPISGHRSVSWYQQTPGQGLQFLFEYFSETQRNKGNFPGRFSGRQFSNSRSEMNVSTLELGDSALYLCASSLVPQERGVSSYNEQFFGPGTRLTVL.